In this sample, the clone carrying this T cell receptor (beta chain) turned up many times. Its cognate antigen is unknown. This sample was included in a study of CD8 T cells in ankylosing spondylitis. Study results and caveats: From matched ankylosing spondylitis synovial fluid, disease-linked clones were reportedly recovered at significantly enriched levels.

The TCR beta libraries were generated through quantitative 5'-RACE incorporating molecular barcodes. TCRdb passed the 5' RACE reads through MiXCR, listing each CDR3 protein once. The sample holds about 220,000 distinct CDR3 sequences, around 24% seen once. This receptor was taken from a male donor with ankylosing spondylitis or in good health (not recorded which). The sequenced sample consisted of blood, either unsorted or a sorted T cell fraction (not recorded which).

The CDR3 sequence: CASSYSEIREKLFF. The CDR3 region has the DNA TGTGCCAGCAGTTACTCCGAAATTCGTGAAAAACTGTTTTTT. The rearrangement uses TRBV6-5 and TRBJ1-4; D is uncertain. The CDR3 length is 14 residues. In germline, CDR1 is MNHEY, CDR2 SVGAGI. The V and J ends lost 0 bases and 7 bases respectively, with 9 bases between them.